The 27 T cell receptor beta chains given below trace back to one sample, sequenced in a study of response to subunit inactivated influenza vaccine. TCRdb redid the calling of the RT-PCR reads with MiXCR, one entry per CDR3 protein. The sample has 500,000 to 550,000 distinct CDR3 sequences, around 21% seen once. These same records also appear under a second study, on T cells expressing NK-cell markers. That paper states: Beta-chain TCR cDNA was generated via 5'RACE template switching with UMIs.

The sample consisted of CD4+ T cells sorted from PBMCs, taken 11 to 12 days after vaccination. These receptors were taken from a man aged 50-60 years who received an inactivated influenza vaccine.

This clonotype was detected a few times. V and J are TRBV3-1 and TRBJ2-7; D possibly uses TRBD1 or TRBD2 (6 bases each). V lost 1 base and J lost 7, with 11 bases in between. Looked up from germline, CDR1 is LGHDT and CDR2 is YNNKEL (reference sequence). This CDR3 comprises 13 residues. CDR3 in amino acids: CASSQATGREQYF. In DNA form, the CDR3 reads TGTGCCAGCAGCCAAGCCACAGGGAGGGAGCAGTACTTC.

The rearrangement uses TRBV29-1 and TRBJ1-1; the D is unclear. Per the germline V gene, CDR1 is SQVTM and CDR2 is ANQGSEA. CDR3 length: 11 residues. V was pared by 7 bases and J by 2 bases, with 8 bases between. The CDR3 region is CSGLRNTEAFF. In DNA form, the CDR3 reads TGCAGCGGCCTTAGAAACACTGAAGCTTTCTTT.

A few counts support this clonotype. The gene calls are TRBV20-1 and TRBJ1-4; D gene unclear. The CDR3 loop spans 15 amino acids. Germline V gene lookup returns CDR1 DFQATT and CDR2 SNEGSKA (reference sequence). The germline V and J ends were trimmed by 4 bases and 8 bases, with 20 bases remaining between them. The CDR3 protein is CSATPSASRREKLFF. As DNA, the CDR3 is TGCAGTGCTACCCCTTCAGCCTCCCGGCGCGAAAAACTGTTTTTT.

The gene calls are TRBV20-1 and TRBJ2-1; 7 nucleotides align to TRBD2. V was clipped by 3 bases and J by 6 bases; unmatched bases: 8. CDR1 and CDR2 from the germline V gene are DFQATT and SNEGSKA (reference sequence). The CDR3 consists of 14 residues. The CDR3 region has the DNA TGCAGTGCTAGTAGGAGCGGGAATTTCAATGAGCAGTTCTTC. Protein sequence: CSASRSGNFNEQFF.

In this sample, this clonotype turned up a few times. Here the CDR3 DNA reads TGTGCCAGCACCCCCCCGGGGAACGGAAACACCATATATTTT. This translates into CASTPPGNGNTIYF. The chain joins TRBV12-3 or TRBV12-4 to TRBJ1-3, with D unclear. This CDR3 region has 14 residues. Trimming left V 7 bases short and J 4 bases short, with 14 bases between.

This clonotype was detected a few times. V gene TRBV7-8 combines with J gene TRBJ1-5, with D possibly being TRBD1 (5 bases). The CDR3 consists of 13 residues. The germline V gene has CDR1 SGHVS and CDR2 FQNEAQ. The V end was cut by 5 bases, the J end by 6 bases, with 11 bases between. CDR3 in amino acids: CASSRQGAQPQHF. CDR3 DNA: TGTGCCAGCAGCAGGCAGGGTGCTCAGCCCCAGCATTTT.

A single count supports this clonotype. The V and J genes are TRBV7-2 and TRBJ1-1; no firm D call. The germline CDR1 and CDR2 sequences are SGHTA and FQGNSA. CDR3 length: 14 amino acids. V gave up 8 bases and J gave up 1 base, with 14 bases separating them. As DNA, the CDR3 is TGTGCCAGCGAGAATTGGGAGGAGAACACTGAAGCTTTCTTT. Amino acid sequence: CASENWEENTEAFF. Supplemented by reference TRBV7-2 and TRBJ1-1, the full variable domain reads GAGVSQSPSNKVTEKGKDVELRCDPISGHTALYWYRQSLGQGLEFLIYFQGNSAPDKSGLPSDRFSAERTGGSVSTLTIQRTQQEDSAVYLCASENWEENTEAFFGQGTRLTVV.

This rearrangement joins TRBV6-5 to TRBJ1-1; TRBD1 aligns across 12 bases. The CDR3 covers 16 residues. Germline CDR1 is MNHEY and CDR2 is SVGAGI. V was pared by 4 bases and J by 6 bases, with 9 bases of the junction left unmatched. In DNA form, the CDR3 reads TGTGCCAGCAGTTCCCCCGGGACAGGGGGCGCCGCTGAAGCTTTCTTT. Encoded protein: CASSSPGTGGAAEAFF.

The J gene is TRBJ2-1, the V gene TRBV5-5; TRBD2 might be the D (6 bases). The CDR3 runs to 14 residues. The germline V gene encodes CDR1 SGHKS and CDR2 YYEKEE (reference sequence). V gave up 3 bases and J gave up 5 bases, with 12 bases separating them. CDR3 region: CASSSRDWNNEQFF. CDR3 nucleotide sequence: TGTGCCAGCAGCTCCCGGGACTGGAACAATGAGCAGTTCTTC.

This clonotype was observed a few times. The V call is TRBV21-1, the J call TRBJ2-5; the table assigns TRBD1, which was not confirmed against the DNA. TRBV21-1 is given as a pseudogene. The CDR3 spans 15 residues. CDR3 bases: TGTGCCAGCAGCAACCGGGACAGGCCCCACGAGACCCAGTACTTC. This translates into CASSNRDRPHETQYF.

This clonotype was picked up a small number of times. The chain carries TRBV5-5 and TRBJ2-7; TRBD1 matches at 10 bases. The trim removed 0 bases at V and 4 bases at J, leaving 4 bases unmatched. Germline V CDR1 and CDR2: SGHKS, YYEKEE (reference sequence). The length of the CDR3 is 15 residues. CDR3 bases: TGTGCCAGCAGCTTGGGGACAGGGGGGAGATACGAGCAGTACTTC. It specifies CASSLGTGGRYEQYF.

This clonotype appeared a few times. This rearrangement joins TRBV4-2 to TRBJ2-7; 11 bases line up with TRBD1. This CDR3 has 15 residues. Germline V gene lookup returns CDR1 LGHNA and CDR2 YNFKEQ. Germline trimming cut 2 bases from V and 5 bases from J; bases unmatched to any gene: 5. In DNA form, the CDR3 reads TGTGCCAGCAGCCAACCCGGGACAGGGGGTCACGAGCAGTACTTC. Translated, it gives CASSQPGTGGHEQYF.

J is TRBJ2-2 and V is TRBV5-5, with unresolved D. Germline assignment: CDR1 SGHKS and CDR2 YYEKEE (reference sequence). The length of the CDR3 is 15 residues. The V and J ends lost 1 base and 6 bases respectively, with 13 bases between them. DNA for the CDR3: TGTGCCAGCAGCTTGTATAGCCCCTCCGCCGGGGAGCTGTTTTTT. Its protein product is CASSLYSPSAGELFF.

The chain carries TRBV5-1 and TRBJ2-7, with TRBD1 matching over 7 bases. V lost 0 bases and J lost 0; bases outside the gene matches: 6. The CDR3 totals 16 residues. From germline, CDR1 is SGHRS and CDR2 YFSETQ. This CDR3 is CASSLGTGRTSYEQYF. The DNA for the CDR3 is TGCGCCAGCAGCTTGGGGACAGGTCGTACCTCCTACGAGCAGTACTTC.

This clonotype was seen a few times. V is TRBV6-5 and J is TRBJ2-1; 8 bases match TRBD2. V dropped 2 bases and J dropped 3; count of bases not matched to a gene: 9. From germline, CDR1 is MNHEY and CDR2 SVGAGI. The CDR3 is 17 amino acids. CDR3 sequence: CASSYTPREGLYNEQFF. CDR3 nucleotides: TGTGCCAGCAGTTACACCCCCCGGGAGGGCCTCTACAATGAGCAGTTCTTC.

CDR3 nucleotide sequence: TGTGCCAGCAGCCAAGATGGGACAGGGCGGTACGAGCAGTACTTC. This encodes CASSQDGTGRYEQYF. V is TRBV4-2 and J is TRBJ2-7; the match to TRBD1 covers 9 bases. The germline CDR1 and CDR2 sequences are LGHNA and YNFKEQ. CDR3 size: 15 residues. The V and J ends lost 0 bases and 4 bases, in that order; junction bases with no gene match: 4.

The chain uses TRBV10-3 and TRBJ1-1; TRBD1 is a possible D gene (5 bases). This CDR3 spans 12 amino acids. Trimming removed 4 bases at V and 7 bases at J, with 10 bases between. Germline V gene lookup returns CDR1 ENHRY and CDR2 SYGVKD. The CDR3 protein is CAISARGSEAFF. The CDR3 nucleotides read TGTGCCATCAGTGCTCGGGGGAGTGAAGCTTTCTTT.

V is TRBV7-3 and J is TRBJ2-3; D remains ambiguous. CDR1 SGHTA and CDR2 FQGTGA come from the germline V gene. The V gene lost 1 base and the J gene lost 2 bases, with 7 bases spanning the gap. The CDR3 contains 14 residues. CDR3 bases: TGTGCCAGCAGCTTAAACTCCCACACAGATACGCAGTATTTT. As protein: CASSLNSHTDTQYF.

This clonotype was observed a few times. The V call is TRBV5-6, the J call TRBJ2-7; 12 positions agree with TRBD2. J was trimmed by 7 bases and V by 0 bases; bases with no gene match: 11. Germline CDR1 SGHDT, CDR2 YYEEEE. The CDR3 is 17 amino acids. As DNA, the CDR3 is TGTGCCAGCAGCTTGGCCCTAGCCGGACTAGCGGGATATGAGCAGTACTTC. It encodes CASSLALAGLAGYEQYF.

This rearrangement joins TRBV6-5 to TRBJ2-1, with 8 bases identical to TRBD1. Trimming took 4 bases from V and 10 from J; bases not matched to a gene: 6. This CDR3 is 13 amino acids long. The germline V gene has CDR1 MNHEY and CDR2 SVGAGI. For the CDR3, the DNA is TGTGCCAGCAGTTTCGGGACAGGTCAAGAGCAGTTCTTC. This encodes CASSFGTGQEQFF.

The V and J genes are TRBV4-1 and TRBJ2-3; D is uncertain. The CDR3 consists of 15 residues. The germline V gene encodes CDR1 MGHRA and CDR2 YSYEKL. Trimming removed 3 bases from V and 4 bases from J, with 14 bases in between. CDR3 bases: TGCGCCAGCAGCCAGTCAAGGGTTAGTGCAGATACGCAGTATTTT. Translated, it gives CASSQSRVSADTQYF.

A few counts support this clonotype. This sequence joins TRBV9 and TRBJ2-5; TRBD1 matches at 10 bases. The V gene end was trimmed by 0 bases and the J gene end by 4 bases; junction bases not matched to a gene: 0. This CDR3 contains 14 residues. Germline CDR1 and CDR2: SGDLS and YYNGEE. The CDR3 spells CASSVGQGAETQYF. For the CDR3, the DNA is TGTGCCAGCAGCGTAGGACAGGGGGCAGAGACCCAGTACTTC.

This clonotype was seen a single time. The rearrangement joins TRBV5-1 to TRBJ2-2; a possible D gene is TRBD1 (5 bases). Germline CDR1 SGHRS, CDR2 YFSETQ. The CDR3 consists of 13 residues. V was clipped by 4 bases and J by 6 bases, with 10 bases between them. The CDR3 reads CASSPDSSGELFF. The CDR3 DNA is TGCGCCAGCAGCCCCGACAGTTCCGGGGAGCTGTTTTTT. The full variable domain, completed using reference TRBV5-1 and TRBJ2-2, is KAGVTQTPRYLIKTRGQQVTLSCSPISGHRSVSWYQQTPGQGLQFLFEYFSETQRNKGNFPGRFSGRQFSNSRSEMNVSTLELGDSALYLCASSPDSSGELFFGEGSRLTVL.

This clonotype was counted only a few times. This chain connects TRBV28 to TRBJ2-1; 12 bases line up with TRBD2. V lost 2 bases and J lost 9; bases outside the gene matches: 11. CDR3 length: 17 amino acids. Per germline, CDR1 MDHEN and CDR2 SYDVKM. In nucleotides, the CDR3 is TGTGCCAGCAGTTTACTTACCGCTCAACTAGCGGGGGGTGAGCAGTTCTTC. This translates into CASSLLTAQLAGGEQFF.

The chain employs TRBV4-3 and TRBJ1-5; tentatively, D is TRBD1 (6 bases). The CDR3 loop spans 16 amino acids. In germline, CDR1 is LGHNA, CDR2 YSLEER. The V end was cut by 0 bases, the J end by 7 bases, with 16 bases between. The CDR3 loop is CASSQDGNRAQQPQHF. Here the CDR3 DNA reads TGCGCCAGCAGCCAAGATGGAAACAGGGCCCAACAGCCCCAGCATTTT.

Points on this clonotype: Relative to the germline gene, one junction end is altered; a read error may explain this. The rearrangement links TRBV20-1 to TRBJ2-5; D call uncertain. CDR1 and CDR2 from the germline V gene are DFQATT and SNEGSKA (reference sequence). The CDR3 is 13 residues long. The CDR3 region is CSARDTHQETQYF. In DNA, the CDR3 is TGCAGTGCGAGAGACACGCACCAAGAGACCCAGTACTTC.

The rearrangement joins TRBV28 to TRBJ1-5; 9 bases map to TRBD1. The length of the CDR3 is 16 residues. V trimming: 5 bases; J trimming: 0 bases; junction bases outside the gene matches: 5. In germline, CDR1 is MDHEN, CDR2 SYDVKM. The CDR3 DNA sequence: TGTGCCAGCAGTCAGGACAGGGGAAGTAGCAATCAGCCCCAGCATTTT. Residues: CASSQDRGSSNQPQHF.